This T cell receptor beta chain stems from a study of cytomegalovirus exposure and HLA in healthy donors. On this clone: No antigen is known for it.

The PCR was carried out with 60 Vbeta primers and 13 Jbeta primers. Some clones are missing from TCRdb's copy, which holds only in-frame ones; the method was immunoSEQ multiplex PCR. Among about 230,000 clones listed, roughly 84% were seen once. In germline, CDR1 is MNHEY, CDR2 SMNVEV (reference sequence). The V end lost 6 bases, the J end lost 7 bases, and 22 bases lay between the germline ends. This CDR3 is built from 16 residues. Broader study findings: Because they were indistinguishable, some V segments, including TRBV6-2 and TRBV6-3, were excluded. Earlier findings revealed that most TCR beta V segments proved productive either about 87% or about 30% of the time.

This chain connects TRBV27 to TRBJ2-1; D perhaps matches TRBD2 (6 bases). This TCR was sampled from a girl aged 2 to 10 in good health and CMV-seronegative. Sequencing input: PBMCs. The CDR3 DNA reads as TGTGCCAGCAGCTACTCTACGGGGGAGACGTGGAATGAGCAGTTCTTC. Its protein is CASSYSTGETWNEQFF.